This TCR beta chain was obtained from a study of tumor-infiltrating lymphocytes in primary liver carcinoma. V lost 2 bases to trimming and J lost 7 bases; unmatched junction nucleotides: 8. Germline-derived CDR1 and CDR2 are SGHNT and YYREEE (reference sequence). The CDR3 sequence is 16 residues long. Priming with a constant-region primer yielded TCR beta cDNA from roughly 490 ng total RNA. Modified slightly, ARM-PCR produced TCR beta libraries over three nested multiplex PCR rounds. The opening two PCR rounds, roughly 11 cycles each, paired TRBV1-TRBV30 forward primers with a C-beta reverse primer. TCRdb re-analysed the multiplex PCR reads in MiXCR, keeping a single row per CDR3 protein. The profile covers fewer than 40,000 distinct CDR3 sequences, with approximately 71% appearing a single time and roughly 30% taken by the ten largest. RNA and DNA were co-extracted from about 19-30 mg of unsorted bulk tissue.

The source of this sequence is a woman in her twenties or thirties with primary liver carcinoma and hepatitis B virus infection. What was sequenced was liver tumor tissue from sampling region 3. Subset indicated: tumor region T3, left-lateral pole. This sequence joins TRBV5-4 and TRBJ2-1; 11 bases line up with TRBD2. CDR3 amino acids: CASSFPSGRCRNEQFF. The CDR3 bases are TGTGCCAGCAGCTTCCCTAGCGGGAGGTGTCGGAATGAGCAGTTCTTC.